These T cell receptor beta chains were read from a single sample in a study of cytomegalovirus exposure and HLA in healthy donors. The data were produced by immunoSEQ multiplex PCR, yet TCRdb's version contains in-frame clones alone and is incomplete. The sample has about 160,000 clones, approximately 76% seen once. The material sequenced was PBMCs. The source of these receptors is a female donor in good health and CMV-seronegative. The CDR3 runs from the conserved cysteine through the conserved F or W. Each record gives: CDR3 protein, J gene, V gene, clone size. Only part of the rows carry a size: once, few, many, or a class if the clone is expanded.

cdr3_aa: CASSLAQGGRLYNEQFF
j_call: TRBJ2-1
v_call: TRBV11-1
clone_size: once

cdr3_aa: CASSLGWTGSNEQFF
j_call: TRBJ2-1
v_call: TRBV7-9
clone_size: .

cdr3_aa: CASTLTGGSRTQYF
j_call: TRBJ2-5
v_call: TRBV7-9
clone_size: .

cdr3_aa: CASSLADRAYPPTNEKLFF
j_call: TRBJ1-4
v_call: TRBV7-9
clone_size: .

cdr3_aa: CAWSVLLYEQYF
j_call: TRBJ2-7
v_call: TRBV30
clone_size: .

cdr3_aa: CASSYSTGGAQPQHF
j_call: TRBJ1-5
v_call: TRBV6-5
clone_size: .

cdr3_aa: CASSLWGRSNEKLFF
j_call: TRBJ1-4
v_call: TRBV27
clone_size: .

cdr3_aa: CASRSGFSGGTGELFF
j_call: TRBJ2-2
v_call: TRBV9
clone_size: .

cdr3_aa: CASSWAPRSDTQYF
j_call: TRBJ2-3
v_call: TRBV2
clone_size: .

cdr3_aa: CAIRAGTSEFTEQFF
j_call: TRBJ2-1
v_call: TRBV10-3
clone_size: .

cdr3_aa: CASSPMTGDSGANVLTF
j_call: TRBJ2-6
v_call: TRBV18
clone_size: .

cdr3_aa: CASSHGASAQETQYF
j_call: TRBJ2-5
v_call: TRBV30
clone_size: .

cdr3_aa: CASSPGYATNEKLFF
j_call: TRBJ1-4
v_call: TRBV9
clone_size: once